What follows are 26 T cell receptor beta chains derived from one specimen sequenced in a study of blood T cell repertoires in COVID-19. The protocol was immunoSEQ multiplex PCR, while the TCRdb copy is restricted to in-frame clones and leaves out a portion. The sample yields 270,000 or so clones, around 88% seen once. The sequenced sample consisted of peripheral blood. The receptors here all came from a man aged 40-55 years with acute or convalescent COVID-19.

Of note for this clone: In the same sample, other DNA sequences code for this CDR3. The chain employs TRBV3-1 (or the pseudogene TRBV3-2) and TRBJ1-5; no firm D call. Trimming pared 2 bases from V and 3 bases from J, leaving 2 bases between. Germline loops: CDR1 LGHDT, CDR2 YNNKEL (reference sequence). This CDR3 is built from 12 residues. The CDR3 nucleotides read TGTGCCAGCAGCCAATACAATCAGCCCCAGCATTTT. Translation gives CASSQYNQPQHF.

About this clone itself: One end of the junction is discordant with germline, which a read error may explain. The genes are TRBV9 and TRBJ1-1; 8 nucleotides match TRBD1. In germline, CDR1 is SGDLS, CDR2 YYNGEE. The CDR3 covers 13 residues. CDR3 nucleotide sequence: TGTGCCAGCAGCTCATGGGACAGGTCTGAGGCTTTCTTT. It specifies CASSSWDRSEAFF.

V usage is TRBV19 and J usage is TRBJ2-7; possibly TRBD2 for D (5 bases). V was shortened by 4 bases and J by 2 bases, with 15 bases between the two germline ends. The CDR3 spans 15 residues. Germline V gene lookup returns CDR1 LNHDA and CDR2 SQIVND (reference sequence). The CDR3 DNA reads TGTGCCAGTAGTACGATTTCCGGGGAGCCCTACGAGCAGTACTTC. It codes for CASSTISGEPYEQYF.

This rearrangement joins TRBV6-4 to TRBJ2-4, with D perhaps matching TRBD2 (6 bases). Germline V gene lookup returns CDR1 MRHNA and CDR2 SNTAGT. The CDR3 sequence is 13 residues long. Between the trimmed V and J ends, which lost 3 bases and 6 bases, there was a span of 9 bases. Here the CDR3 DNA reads TGTGCCAGCAGTGAGACTAGTGGAAACATTCAGTACTTC. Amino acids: CASSETSGNIQYF.

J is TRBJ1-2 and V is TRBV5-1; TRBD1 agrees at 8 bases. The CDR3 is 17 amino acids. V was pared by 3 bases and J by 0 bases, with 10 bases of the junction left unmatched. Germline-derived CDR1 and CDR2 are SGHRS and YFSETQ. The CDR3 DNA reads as TGCGCCAGCAGCTCTAACAGACAGGGGAGGGCTAACTATGGCTACACCTTC. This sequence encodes CASSSNRQGRANYGYTF.

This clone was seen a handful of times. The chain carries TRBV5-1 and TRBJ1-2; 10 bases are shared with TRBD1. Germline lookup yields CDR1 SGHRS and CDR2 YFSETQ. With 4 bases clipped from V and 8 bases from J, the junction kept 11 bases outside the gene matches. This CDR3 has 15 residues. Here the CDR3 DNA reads TGCGCCAGCAGCCCGTCGACAGGGGGCATATTGGGCTACACCTTC. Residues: CASSPSTGGILGYTF. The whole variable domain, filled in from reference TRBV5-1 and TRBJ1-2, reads KAGVTQTPRYLIKTRGQQVTLSCSPISGHRSVSWYQQTPGQGLQFLFEYFSETQRNKGNFPGRFSGRQFSNSRSEMNVSTLELGDSALYLCASSPSTGGILGYTFGSGTRLTVV.

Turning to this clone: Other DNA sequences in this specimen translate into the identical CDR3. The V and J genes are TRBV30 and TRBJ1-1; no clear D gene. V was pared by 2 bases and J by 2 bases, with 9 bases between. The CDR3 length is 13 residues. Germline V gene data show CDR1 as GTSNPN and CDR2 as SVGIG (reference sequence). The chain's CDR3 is CAWSPTRNTEAFF. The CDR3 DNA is TGTGCCTGGAGTCCCACGCGAAACACTGAAGCTTTCTTT.

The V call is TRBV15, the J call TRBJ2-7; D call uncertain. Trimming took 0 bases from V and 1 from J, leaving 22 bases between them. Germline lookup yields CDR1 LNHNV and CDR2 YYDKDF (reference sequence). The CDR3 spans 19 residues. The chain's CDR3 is CATSRDLLGTAALSYEQYF. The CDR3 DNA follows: TGTGCCACCAGCAGAGACCTCTTAGGCACGGCGGCGTTATCCTACGAGCAGTACTTC.

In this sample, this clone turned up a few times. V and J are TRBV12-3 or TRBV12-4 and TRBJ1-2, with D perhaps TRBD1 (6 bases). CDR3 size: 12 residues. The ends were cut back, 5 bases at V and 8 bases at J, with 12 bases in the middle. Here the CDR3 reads CASSLQGTGYTF. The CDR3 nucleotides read TGTGCCAGCAGTCTACAGGGAACCGGCTACACCTTC.

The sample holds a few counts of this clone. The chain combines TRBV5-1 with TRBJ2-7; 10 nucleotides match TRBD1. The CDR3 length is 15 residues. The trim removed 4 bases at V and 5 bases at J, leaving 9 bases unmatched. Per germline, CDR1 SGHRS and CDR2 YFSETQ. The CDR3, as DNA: TGCGCCAGCAGCCGGACAGGGGGTTCTCCTAACGAGCAGTACTTC. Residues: CASSRTGGSPNEQYF. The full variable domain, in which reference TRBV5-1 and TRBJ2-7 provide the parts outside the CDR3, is KAGVTQTPRYLIKTRGQQVTLSCSPISGHRSVSWYQQTPGQGLQFLFEYFSETQRNKGNFPGRFSGRQFSNSRSEMNVSTLELGDSALYLCASSRTGGSPNEQYFGPGTRLTVT.

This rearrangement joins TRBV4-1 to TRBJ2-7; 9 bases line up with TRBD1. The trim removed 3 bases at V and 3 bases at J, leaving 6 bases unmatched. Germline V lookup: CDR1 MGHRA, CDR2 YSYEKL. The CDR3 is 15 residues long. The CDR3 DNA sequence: TGCGCCAGCAGCCATTGGGACAGGGCGGGCTACGAGCAGTACTTC. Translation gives CASSHWDRAGYEQYF.

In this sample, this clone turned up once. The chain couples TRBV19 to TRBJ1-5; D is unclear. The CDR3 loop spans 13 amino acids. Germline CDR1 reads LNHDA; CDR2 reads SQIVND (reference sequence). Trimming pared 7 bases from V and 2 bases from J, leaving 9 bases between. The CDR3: CASTKGGNQPQHF. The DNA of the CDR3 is TGTGCCAGTACCAAAGGAGGCAATCAGCCCCAGCATTTT.

The CDR3, as DNA: TGTGCCAGCAGACCGCGGGAGAACACCGGGGAGCTGTTTTTT. Translation: CASRPRENTGELFF. The chain links TRBV5-4 to TRBJ2-2, with D possibly TRBD2 on 6 matching bases. V dropped 5 bases and J dropped 1 base, with 9 bases sitting between them. There are 14 residues in the CDR3. Germline CDR1 is SGHNT and CDR2 is YYREEE (reference sequence).

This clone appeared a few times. The CDR3 is CASTPGLGNTEAFF. The CDR3 region has the DNA TGTGCCAGCACTCCAGGGCTTGGTAACACTGAAGCTTTCTTT. J is TRBJ1-1 and V is TRBV6-5, with D perhaps matching TRBD1 (5 bases). V was clipped by 7 bases and J by 2 bases, with 14 bases between them. This CDR3 has 14 residues. CDR1 and CDR2 (germline): MNHEY, SVGAGI.

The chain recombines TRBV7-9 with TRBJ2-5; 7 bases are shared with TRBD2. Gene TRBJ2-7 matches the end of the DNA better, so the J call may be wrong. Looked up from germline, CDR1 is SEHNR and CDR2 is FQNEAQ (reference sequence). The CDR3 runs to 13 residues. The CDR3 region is CASSSSGSYEQYF. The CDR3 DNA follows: TGTGCCAGCAGCTCTAGCGGTTCCTACGAGCAGTACTTC.

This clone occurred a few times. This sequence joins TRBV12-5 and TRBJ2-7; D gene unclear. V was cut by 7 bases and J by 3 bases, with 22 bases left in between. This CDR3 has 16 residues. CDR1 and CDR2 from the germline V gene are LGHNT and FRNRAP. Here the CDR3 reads CASEASLSNSYYEQYF. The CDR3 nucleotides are TGTGCTAGTGAGGCGAGTTTGAGTAACAGTTACTACGAGCAGTACTTC. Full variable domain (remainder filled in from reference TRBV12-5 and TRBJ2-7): DARVTQTPRHKVTEMGQEVTMRCQPILGHNTVFWYRQTMMQGLELLAYFRNRAPLDDSGMPKDRFSAEMPDATLATLKIQPSEPRDSAVYFCASEASLSNSYYEQYFGPGTRLTVT.

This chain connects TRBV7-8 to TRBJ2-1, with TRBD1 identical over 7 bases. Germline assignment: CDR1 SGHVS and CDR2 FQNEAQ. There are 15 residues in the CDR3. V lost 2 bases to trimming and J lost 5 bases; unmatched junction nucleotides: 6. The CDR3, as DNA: TGTGCCAGCAGCTTATTCGGGACAGAAAACAATGAGCAGTTCTTC. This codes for CASSLFGTENNEQFF. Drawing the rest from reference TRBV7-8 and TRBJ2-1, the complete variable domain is GAGVSQSPRYKVAKRGQDVALRCDPISGHVSLFWYQQALGQGPEFLTYFQNEAQLDKSGLPSDRFFAERPEGSVSTLKIQRTQQEDSAVYLCASSLFGTENNEQFFGPGTRLTVL.

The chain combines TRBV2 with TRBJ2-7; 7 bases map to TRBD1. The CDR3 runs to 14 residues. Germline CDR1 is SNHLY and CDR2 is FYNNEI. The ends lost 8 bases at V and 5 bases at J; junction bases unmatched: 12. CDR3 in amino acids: CASGEQGKGDEQYF. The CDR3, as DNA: TGTGCCAGCGGGGAACAGGGGAAGGGGGACGAGCAGTACTTC. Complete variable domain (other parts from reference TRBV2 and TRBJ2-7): EPEVTQTPSHQVTQMGQEVILRCVPISNHLYFYWYRQILGQKVEFLVSFYNNEISEKSEIFDDQFSVERPDGSNFTLKIRSTKLEDSAMYFCASGEQGKGDEQYFGPGTRLTVT.

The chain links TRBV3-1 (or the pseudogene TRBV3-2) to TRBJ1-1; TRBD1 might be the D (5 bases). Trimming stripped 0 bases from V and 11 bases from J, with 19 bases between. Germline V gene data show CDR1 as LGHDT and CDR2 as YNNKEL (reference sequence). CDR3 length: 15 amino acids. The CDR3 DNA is TGTGCCAGCAGCCAAGAACGAAGCAGGGTGGGTGATGCTTTCTTT. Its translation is CASSQERSRVGDAFF.

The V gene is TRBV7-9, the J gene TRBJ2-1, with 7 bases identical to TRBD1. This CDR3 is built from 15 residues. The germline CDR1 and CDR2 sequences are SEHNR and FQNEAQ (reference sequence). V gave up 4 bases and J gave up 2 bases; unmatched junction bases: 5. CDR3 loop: CASSSDRVTYNEQFF. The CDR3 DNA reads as TGTGCCAGCAGCTCCGACAGGGTAACCTACAATGAGCAGTTCTTC.

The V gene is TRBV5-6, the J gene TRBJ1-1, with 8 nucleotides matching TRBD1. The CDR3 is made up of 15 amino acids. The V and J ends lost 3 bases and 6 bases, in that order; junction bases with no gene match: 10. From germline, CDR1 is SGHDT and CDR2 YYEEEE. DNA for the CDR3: TGTGCCAGCAGCTCCGATGGACAGGGAGTCGCTGAAGCTTTCTTT. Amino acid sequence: CASSSDGQGVAEAFF. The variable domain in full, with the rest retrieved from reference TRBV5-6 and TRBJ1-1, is DAGVTQSPTHLIKTRGQQVTLRCSPKSGHDTVSWYQQALGQGPQFIFQYYEEEERQRGNFPDRFSGHQFPNYSSELNVNALLLGDSALYLCASSSDGQGVAEAFFGQGTRLTVV.

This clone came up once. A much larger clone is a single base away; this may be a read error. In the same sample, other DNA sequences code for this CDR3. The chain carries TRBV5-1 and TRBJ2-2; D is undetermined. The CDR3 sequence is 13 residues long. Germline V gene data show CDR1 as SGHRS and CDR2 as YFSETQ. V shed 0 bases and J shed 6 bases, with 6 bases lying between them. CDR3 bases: TGCGCCAGCAGCTTGGAGGCGGCCGGGGAGCTGTTTTTT. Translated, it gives CASSLEAAGELFF.

The CDR3 DNA reads as TGTGCCAGCAGCCCTGCCACGTGGGGGGGGCTCACCGGGGAGCTGTTTTTT. Translated: CASSPATWGGLTGELFF. The V gene is TRBV9, the J gene TRBJ2-2; weak D call: TRBD2 (7 bases). Germline V gene sequence: CDR1 SGDLS, CDR2 YYNGEE. Trimming pared 4 bases from V and 4 bases from J, leaving 20 bases between. This CDR3 comprises 17 residues.

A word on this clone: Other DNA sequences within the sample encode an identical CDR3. Here the CDR3 DNA reads TGTGCCAGCCGTGGACAGGGTGGCCCCTACGAGCAGTACTTC. It is translated as CASRGQGGPYEQYF. The chain uses TRBV2 and TRBJ2-7, with 8 positions matching TRBD1. Looked up from germline, CDR1 is SNHLY and CDR2 is FYNNEI. Trimming at V came to 8 bases and at J to 2 bases, leaving 8 bases not matched to a gene. This CDR3 spans 14 amino acids.

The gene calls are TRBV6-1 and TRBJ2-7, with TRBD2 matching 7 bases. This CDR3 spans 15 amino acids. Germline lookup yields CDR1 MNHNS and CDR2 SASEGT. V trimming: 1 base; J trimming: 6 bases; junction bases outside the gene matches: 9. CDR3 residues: CASSEVHREGTEQYF. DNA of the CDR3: TGTGCCAGCAGTGAAGTACATAGGGAGGGTACCGAGCAGTACTTC.

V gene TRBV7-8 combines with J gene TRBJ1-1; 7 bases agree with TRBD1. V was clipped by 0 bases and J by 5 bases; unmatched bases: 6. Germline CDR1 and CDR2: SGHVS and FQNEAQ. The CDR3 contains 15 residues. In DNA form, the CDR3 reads TGTGCCAGCAGCTTAGCCACAGGGGTTCGGACTGAAGCTTTCTTT. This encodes CASSLATGVRTEAFF.